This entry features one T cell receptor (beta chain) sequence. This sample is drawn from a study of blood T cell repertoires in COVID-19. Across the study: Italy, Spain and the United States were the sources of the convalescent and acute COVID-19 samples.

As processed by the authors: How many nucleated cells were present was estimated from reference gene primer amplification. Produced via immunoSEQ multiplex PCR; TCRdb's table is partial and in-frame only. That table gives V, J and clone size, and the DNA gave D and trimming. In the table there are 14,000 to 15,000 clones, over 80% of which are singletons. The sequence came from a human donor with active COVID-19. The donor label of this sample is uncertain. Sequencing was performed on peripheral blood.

CDR3 in amino acids: CASSEGDGYTF. CDR3 bases: TGTGCCAGCAGTGAGGGGGATGGCTACACCTTC. This rearrangement joins TRBV28 to TRBJ1-2, with D perhaps matching TRBD1 (6 bases). With 5 bases removed from V and 6 bases from J, the gap between germline ends came to 7 bases. Germline assignment: CDR1 MDHEN and CDR2 SYDVKM. The CDR3 covers 11 residues.